Listed below are T cell receptor beta chains from one sample, sequenced in a study of molecular identifiers for immune sequencing clone quantification. TCRdb recomputed calls from the PCR reads with MiXCR, one row per CDR3 protein. The table has 490,000 or so distinct CDR3 sequences, about a fifth seen once. Input material: naive CD8+ T cells from blood, with Jurkat cell RNA spiked in. These receptors were collected from a human donor in good health. Some libraries in this study had Jurkat cell RNA spiked in. The conserved cysteine and the conserved F or W are not part of the CDR3 here. The order of the fields is D gene, J gene, clone size, V gene, CDR3 protein. The D gene is left open where the match is weak. Size tells how often a clone was seen (once, few, many) or the class of an expanded clone, and some rows leave it out.

d_gene: .
j_gene: TRBJ2-7
abundance: few
v_gene: TRBV19
CDR3aa: ASSPDTAYEQY

d_gene: .
j_gene: TRBJ2-6
abundance: .
v_gene: TRBV9
CDR3aa: ASSPGQSGANVLT

d_gene: .
j_gene: TRBJ2-3
abundance: many
v_gene: TRBV4-3
CDR3aa: ASSQDTSRTDTQY

d_gene: TRBD1
j_gene: TRBJ2-3
abundance: few
v_gene: TRBV7-6
CDR3aa: ASSLVAYTGDGTDTQY

d_gene: .
j_gene: TRBJ1-3
abundance: few
v_gene: TRBV5-4
CDR3aa: ASSYNRLWHTIY

d_gene: .
j_gene: TRBJ2-3
abundance: .
v_gene: TRBV12-3/TRBV12-4
CDR3aa: ASQRGTGCY

d_gene: .
j_gene: TRBJ1-1
abundance: .
v_gene: TRBV6-1
CDR3aa: ASSLGGIAF

d_gene: .
j_gene: TRBJ2-3
abundance: .
v_gene: TRBV19
CDR3aa: ASSTVAATSTDTQY

d_gene: TRBD1
j_gene: TRBJ1-1
abundance: .
v_gene: TRBV5-1
CDR3aa: ASSLASSGQTNTEAF

d_gene: TRBD1
j_gene: TRBJ1-2
abundance: few
v_gene: TRBV9
CDR3aa: ASSVDPDRVHGYT

d_gene: .
j_gene: TRBJ1-1
abundance: many
v_gene: TRBV6-5
CDR3aa: ASSPLGSYVTEAF

d_gene: .
j_gene: TRBJ1-1
abundance: many
v_gene: TRBV30
CDR3aa: AFSGLNTEAF

d_gene: TRBD2
j_gene: TRBJ2-3
abundance: few
v_gene: TRBV9
CDR3aa: ASSRTSGRVDTQY

d_gene: .
j_gene: TRBJ1-1
abundance: many
v_gene: TRBV6-5
CDR3aa: ASSYSDRGANTEAF

d_gene: TRBD1
j_gene: TRBJ2-7
abundance: few
v_gene: TRBV5-1
CDR3aa: ASSYPGQGADEQY

d_gene: .
j_gene: TRBJ2-7
abundance: few
v_gene: TRBV15
CDR3aa: ATSSETNSYEQY

d_gene: .
j_gene: TRBJ1-1
abundance: .
v_gene: TRBV5-6
CDR3aa: ASSPTASPEAF

d_gene: .
j_gene: TRBJ2-7
abundance: few
v_gene: TRBV6-2/TRBV6-3
CDR3aa: ASSILDQNEQY

d_gene: .
j_gene: TRBJ1-1
abundance: many
v_gene: TRBV2
CDR3aa: ASSGTSGGSEAF

d_gene: .
j_gene: TRBJ1-6
abundance: .
v_gene: TRBV15
CDR3aa: ATSRGARASYNSPLH

d_gene: TRBD1
j_gene: TRBJ1-1
abundance: .
v_gene: TRBV20-1
CDR3aa: SARNRGLRAEAF

d_gene: .
j_gene: TRBJ2-7
abundance: .
v_gene: TRBV19
CDR3aa: ASSISDGYEQY

d_gene: .
j_gene: TRBJ2-3
abundance: many
v_gene: TRBV7-6
CDR3aa: ASRPMAGTPPDTQY

d_gene: TRBD1
j_gene: TRBJ2-1
abundance: few
v_gene: TRBV5-6
CDR3aa: ASSSARDRGSWDEQF

d_gene: TRBD2
j_gene: TRBJ2-2
abundance: .
v_gene: TRBV18
CDR3aa: ASSPRTSGSNTGELF

d_gene: .
j_gene: TRBJ2-3
abundance: many
v_gene: TRBV15
CDR3aa: ATSRDVGADTQY

d_gene: TRBD1
j_gene: TRBJ2-7
abundance: .
v_gene: TRBV28
CDR3aa: ASTLTGTGQREQC

d_gene: TRBD2
j_gene: TRBJ2-5
abundance: many
v_gene: TRBV5-4
CDR3aa: ASSVPGLAEETQY

d_gene: .
j_gene: TRBJ2-7
abundance: few
v_gene: TRBV4-1
CDR3aa: ASSLTPRGEQY